This T cell receptor (beta chain) appears in the sequencing data of a study of T cells after yellow fever vaccination. Study results and caveats: Weaker overall, the secondary response nonetheless peaked faster (day 5 versus 15). In post-booster samples, most primary-vaccination clones reappeared (just under 98% CD4, 88% CD8). A minor fraction of clonotypes spanned both CD4 and CD8 compartments.

About this clonotype itself: Its antigen is currently unknown.

A universal primer site and UMIs were added as TCR cDNA was made by 5'RACE template switching. TCRdb reprocessed the 5' RACE reads with MiXCR, giving one entry per CDR3 protein. The table has about 300,000 distinct CDR3 sequences, around 8.6% seen once. The V gene's germline CDR1 is SNHLY and CDR2 FYNNEI. With 6 bases clipped from V and 5 bases from J, the junction kept 6 bases outside the gene matches. There are 15 residues in the CDR3. The origin of this receptor is a man aged 18 to 30 who received the YFV17D yellow fever vaccine. The material was CD4+ T cells sorted from PBMCs, obtained 5 days after the yellow fever booster vaccination. The V call is TRBV2, the J call TRBJ2-1; 11 bases match TRBD1. CDR3 bases: TGTGCCAGCAGACCCCGGGACAGGGGGAACAATGAGCAGTTCTTC. It specifies CASRPRDRGNNEQFF. Drawing the rest from reference TRBV2 and TRBJ2-1, the complete variable domain is EPEVTQTPSHQVTQMGQEVILRCVPISNHLYFYWYRQILGQKVEFLVSFYNNEISEKSEIFDDQFSVERPDGSNFTLKIRSTKLEDSAMYFCASRPRDRGNNEQFFGPGTRLTVL.